What follows describes a single T cell receptor (beta chain). Its target is not known. The data are from a study of monozygotic twins with cystic fibrosis. Study-level background: Library input was around 3.2 micrograms of fragmented DNA, with approximately 15 PCR cycles. Notes on the study in general: In 13 of 16 pairs, V gene usage was closest to the co-twin's.

Produced via immunoSEQ multiplex PCR; TCRdb's table is partial and in-frame only. The table lists over 14,000 clones, about 88% of them singletons. The source material was blood. The source of this sequence is a boy younger than 18 with cystic fibrosis.

This CDR3 reads CASSPGQDREFYEQYF. The CDR3 DNA follows: TGTGCCAGCTCACCAGGCCAGGACAGAGAGTTCTACGAGCAGTACTTC. The V gene is TRBV18, the J gene TRBJ2-7; D is possibly TRBD1 (6 bases). This CDR3 region has 16 residues. V was clipped by 2 bases and J by 3 bases, with 17 bases between them. Germline lookup yields CDR1 KGHSH and CDR2 LQKENI.